The 24 T cell receptor beta chains in this list originate from one sample, sequenced in a study of blood T cell repertoires in COVID-19 (TCRdb year 2020). The library was prepared using the immunoSEQ multiplex PCR assay. In TCRdb, the immuneACCESS table is reduced to in-frame sequences with V and J assigned. These tables do not hold every clone; where another copy was compared, an unresolved V gene accounts for under half, and the others remain unexplained. The sample records 130,000 or so clones, around 89% of which are singletons. The ten most abundant clones make up more than 2% of the sample. The sample taken for sequencing was peripheral blood. All receptors come from a man aged 65 to 79 with active COVID-19.

This clone showed up just a few times. V usage is TRBV19 and J usage is TRBJ1-6; D possibly corresponds to TRBD1 (6 bases). The V end lost 2 bases, the J end lost 4 bases, and 12 bases lay between the germline ends. Germline V gene data show CDR1 as LNHDA and CDR2 as SQIVND (reference sequence). CDR3 length: 16 residues. The CDR3 here is CASSIRGRGYNSPLHF. CDR3 in DNA: TGTGCCAGTAGTATAAGGGGGAGAGGATATAATTCACCCCTCCACTTT.

V usage is TRBV6-1 and J usage is TRBJ1-5, with TRBD1 matching over 7 bases. Losses at the gene ends were 3 bases for V and 3 bases for J; bases not matched to a gene: 8. Germline lookup yields CDR1 MNHNS and CDR2 SASEGT. The CDR3 has 16 amino acids. CDR3 nucleotide sequence: TGTGCCAGCAGTGAGCGCCGGGACAGAAACAATCAGCCCCAGCATTTT. Residues: CASSERRDRNNQPQHF.

V gene TRBV18 combines with J gene TRBJ1-2; D gene unclear. The ends were cut back, 4 bases at V and 3 bases at J, with 9 bases in the middle. In germline, CDR1 is KGHSH, CDR2 LQKENI. The CDR3 has 13 residues. DNA of the CDR3: TGTGCCAGCTCACAGTCCGGGGACTATGGCTACACCTTC. As protein: CASSQSGDYGYTF.

The rearrangement joins TRBV27 to TRBJ2-7; TRBD1 aligns across 9 bases. The V and J ends lost 8 bases and 4 bases, in that order; junction bases with no gene match: 12. Germline loops: CDR1 MNHEY, CDR2 SMNVEV (reference sequence). The CDR3 has 15 residues. The chain's CDR3 is CASGPWTGVAYEQYF. Written as DNA, the CDR3 is TGTGCCAGCGGCCCCTGGACAGGGGTGGCTTACGAGCAGTACTTC.

This chain joins TRBV3-1 (or the pseudogene TRBV3-2) and TRBJ2-1; TRBD2 matches 11 bases. The germline CDR1 and CDR2 sequences are LGHDT and YNNKEL (reference sequence). This CDR3 comprises 20 residues. J lost 1 base, V lost 1 base, and 12 bases had no gene match. CDR3 coding DNA: TGTGCCAGCAGCCAAGGGTCCCCGGGGACTAGCGGCCAATCCTACAATGAGCAGTTCTTC. Its protein product is CASSQGSPGTSGQSYNEQFF.

The chain has TRBV5-1 and TRBJ1-2; tentative D call: TRBD1 (6 bases). This CDR3 is 14 amino acids long. From germline, CDR1 is SGHRS and CDR2 YFSETQ. V was clipped by 1 base and J by 3 bases, with 10 bases between them. Here the CDR3 reads CASSLQQGDYGYTF. DNA for the CDR3: TGCGCCAGCAGCTTGCAACAGGGTGACTATGGCTACACCTTC.

The chain is built from TRBV27 and TRBJ2-2; D perhaps matches TRBD2 (7 bases). The V end was cut by 8 bases, the J end by 6 bases, with 16 bases between. Looked up from germline, CDR1 is MNHEY and CDR2 is SMNVEV (reference sequence). The CDR3 has 14 residues. CDR3 sequence: CASGEGVEPGELFF. The CDR3 nucleotides are TGTGCCAGCGGGGAGGGGGTTGAGCCCGGGGAGCTGTTTTTT.

The gene calls are TRBV27 and TRBJ1-2; perhaps TRBD1 as D (6 bases). V shed 5 bases and J shed 7 bases, with 14 bases lying between them. The CDR3 contains 13 residues. Germline V gives CDR1 MNHEY, CDR2 SMNVEV (reference sequence). The CDR3 loop is CASSLTGPGGYTF. CDR3 nucleotide sequence: TGTGCCAGCAGTCTAACAGGGCCGGGTGGCTACACCTTC.

The chain combines TRBV9 with TRBJ2-7, with 8 nucleotides matching TRBD2. V lost 4 bases, J lost 2 bases, and 5 bases stayed unmatched. The CDR3 covers 14 residues. Germline V CDR1 and CDR2: SGDLS, YYNGEE. CDR3 in amino acids: CASSITSGPYEQYF. Here the CDR3 DNA reads TGTGCCAGCAGCATTACTAGCGGACCCTACGAGCAGTACTTC.

CDR3 protein: CATSDRVDEQYF. The CDR3 DNA reads as TGTGCCACCTCGGACAGGGTGGACGAGCAGTACTTC. The genes are TRBV19 and TRBJ2-7; 8 bases match TRBD1. Per germline, CDR1 LNHDA and CDR2 SQIVND (reference sequence). The V gene end was trimmed by 10 bases and the J gene end by 5 bases; junction bases not matched to a gene: 7. This CDR3 spans 12 amino acids.

J is TRBJ1-1 and V is TRBV5-1; possible D gene TRBD1, 5 bases. This CDR3 contains 13 residues. The V end lost 2 bases, the J end lost 7 bases, and 12 bases lay between the germline ends. Germline V gene data show CDR1 as SGHRS and CDR2 as YFSETQ. CDR3 nucleotide sequence: TGCGCCAGCAGCTTAGGCAGGGTGGGTGAAGCTTTCTTT. Translating gives CASSLGRVGEAFF.

The CDR3 reads CASSLEVDRAVQYF. The CDR3, as DNA: TGTGCCAGCAGCTTAGAGGTGGACAGGGCTGTACAGTACTTC. The chain uses TRBV7-9 and TRBJ2-7, with 8 positions matching TRBD1. With 1 base clipped from V and 10 bases from J, the junction kept 9 bases outside the gene matches. The germline CDR1 and CDR2 sequences are SEHNR and FQNEAQ (reference sequence). This CDR3 is 14 amino acids long. The entire variable domain, with the rest obtained from reference TRBV7-9 and TRBJ2-7, is as follows: DTGVSQNPRHKITKRGQNVTFRCDPISEHNRLYWYRQTLGQGPEFLTYFQNEAQLEKSRLLSDRFSAERPKGSFSTLEIQRTEQGDSAMYLCASSLEVDRAVQYFGPGTRLTVT.

The chain joins TRBV18 to TRBJ2-1, with 8 bases identical to TRBD1. Per germline, CDR1 KGHSH and CDR2 LQKENI. The ends lost 3 bases at V and 8 bases at J; junction bases unmatched: 3. This CDR3 is built from 13 residues. This chain's CDR3 is CASSPDREDEQFF. In DNA, the CDR3 is TGTGCCAGCTCACCGGACAGGGAGGATGAGCAGTTCTTC.

This clone appeared once. The chain combines TRBV27 with TRBJ1-1; 10 bases agree with TRBD1. The CDR3 extends over 14 amino acids. Germline CDR1 is MNHEY and CDR2 is SMNVEV (reference sequence). Losses at the gene ends were 6 bases for V and 6 bases for J; bases not matched to a gene: 7. The CDR3 region has the DNA TGTGCCAGCAGAAGGGAAGGACAGGGGGCTGAAGCTTTCTTT. It yields the protein CASRREGQGAEAFF.

The J gene is TRBJ2-7, the V gene TRBV5-5; a weak D match, TRBD2 (6 bases). CDR1 and CDR2 (germline): SGHKS, YYEKEE (reference sequence). The CDR3 extends over 14 amino acids. Deletions cut 4 bases from V and 2 bases from J, with 13 bases between. In DNA, the CDR3 is TGTGCCAGCAGCGCGTCCGGGACTCCCTACGAGCAGTACTTC. This gives the protein CASSASGTPYEQYF.

As for this clone: Other DNA sequences from this sample encode an identical CDR3 as well. This chain uses TRBV5-1 with TRBJ1-1; TRBD1 agrees at 9 bases. Germline loops: CDR1 SGHRS, CDR2 YFSETQ. V gave up 2 bases and J gave up 5 bases; unmatched junction bases: 1. CDR3 length: 13 residues. DNA of the CDR3: TGCGCCAGCAGCTTAGGGACAGGGACTGAAGCTTTCTTT. Encoded protein: CASSLGTGTEAFF.

This clone has a single count. This chain uses TRBV5-1 with TRBJ2-6, with 11 bases lining up with TRBD1. Looked up from germline, CDR1 is SGHRS and CDR2 is YFSETQ. V lost 4 bases, J lost 0 bases, and 3 bases stayed unmatched. The CDR3 contains 17 residues. The CDR3 DNA sequence: TGCGCCAGCAGCCCCGGGACAGGGGGCTCTGGGGCCAACGTCCTGACTTTC. Residues: CASSPGTGGSGANVLTF.

The CDR3 loop is CASSLRSGGTYEQYF. CDR3 bases: TGCGCCAGCAGCTTGAGGAGCGGGGGGACCTACGAGCAGTACTTC. This chain connects TRBV5-1 to TRBJ2-7; TRBD2 aligns across 9 bases. The V and J ends lost 1 base and 2 bases, in that order; junction bases with no gene match: 4. The CDR3 covers 15 residues. Germline loops: CDR1 SGHRS, CDR2 YFSETQ. Based on the CDR3 plus reference TRBV5-1 and TRBJ2-7, the full variable domain is KAGVTQTPRYLIKTRGQQVTLSCSPISGHRSVSWYQQTPGQGLQFLFEYFSETQRNKGNFPGRFSGRQFSNSRSEMNVSTLELGDSALYLCASSLRSGGTYEQYFGPGTRLTVT.

The rearrangement links TRBV19 to TRBJ1-1; D uncertain. CDR1 and CDR2 (germline): LNHDA, SQIVND (reference sequence). V was cut by 9 bases and J by 0 bases, with 29 bases left in between. This CDR3 region has 19 residues. CDR3 in DNA: TGTGCCAGCCGTCCAATGGGAGGCCGAATGGGAGCCATGAACACTGAAGCTTTCTTT. As protein: CASRPMGGRMGAMNTEAFF. The full variable domain, with the rest looked up from reference TRBV19 and TRBJ1-1, is DGGITQSPKYLFRKEGQNVTLSCEQNLNHDAMYWYRQDPGQGLRLIYYSQIVNDFQKGDIAEGYSVSREKKESFPLTVTSAQKNPTAFYLCASRPMGGRMGAMNTEAFFGQGTRLTVV.

The V call is TRBV3-1 (or the pseudogene TRBV3-2), the J call TRBJ2-1; D might be TRBD2 (6 bases). V was clipped by 2 bases and J by 2 bases, with 10 bases between them. The CDR3 has 15 amino acids. The germline gives CDR1 LGHDT, CDR2 YNNKEL (reference sequence). CDR3 protein: CASSQSTRAYNEQFF. CDR3 in DNA: TGTGCCAGCAGCCAATCGACTAGGGCCTACAATGAGCAGTTCTTC.

The chain uses TRBV5-1 and TRBJ2-7, with D maybe TRBD1 (5 bases). V was shortened by 0 bases and J by 3 bases, with 7 bases between the two germline ends. CDR1 is SGHRS and CDR2 is YFSETQ in the germline V gene. The CDR3 runs to 13 residues. The CDR3 sequence is CASSLEGLYEQYF. CDR3 DNA sequence: TGCGCCAGCAGCTTGGAGGGGCTCTACGAGCAGTACTTC.

This clone was recorded only once. This chain uses TRBV7-3 with TRBJ1-1; tentatively, D is TRBD1 (6 bases). Between the trimmed V and J ends, which lost 5 bases and 1 base, there was a span of 11 bases. Germline assignment: CDR1 SGHTA and CDR2 FQGTGA. The CDR3 runs to 14 residues. This CDR3 reads CASSLDRWNTEAFF. As DNA, the CDR3 is TGTGCCAGCAGCCTAGACAGGTGGAACACTGAAGCTTTCTTT. Variable domain in full (rest from reference TRBV7-3 and TRBJ1-1): GAGVSQTPSNKVTEKGKYVELRCDPISGHTALYWYRQSLGQGPEFLIYFQGTGAADDSGLPNDRFFAVRPEGSVSTLKIQRTERGDSAVYLCASSLDRWNTEAFFGQGTRLTVV.

The V gene is TRBV6-2 or TRBV6-3, the J gene TRBJ2-1; TRBD2 matches at 10 bases. Trimming at V came to 2 bases and at J to 2 bases, leaving 0 bases not matched to a gene. The CDR3 is made up of 15 amino acids. Germline V gene lookup returns CDR1 MNHEY and CDR2 SVGEGT. CDR3 loop: CASSYLAGAYNEQFF. The CDR3 nucleotides are TGTGCCAGCAGTTACCTAGCGGGAGCCTACAATGAGCAGTTCTTC.

The V call is TRBV29-1, the J call TRBJ1-1, with D possibly TRBD1 on 5 matching bases. CDR3 length equals 13 residues. Germline CDR1 is SQVTM and CDR2 is ANQGSEA. The ends were cut back, 7 bases at V and 4 bases at J, with 16 bases in the middle. The CDR3 reads CSAMGGVSTEAFF. The CDR3 DNA reads as TGCAGCGCCATGGGGGGGGTTAGCACTGAAGCTTTCTTT.